Each of the 5 T cell receptor beta chains below was sequenced from the same sample in a study of OX40 agonist ivuxolimab in advanced cancers. TCRdb keeps only in-frame clones here, not all; method: immunoSEQ multiplex PCR. The sample yields about 77,000 clones, around nine tenths seen once. The sample consisted of CD4+ or CD8+ T cells sorted from blood, taken in a trial of the OX40 agonist ivuxolimab. Receptors were obtained from an adult with an advanced solid tumor such as melanoma, head and neck, liver or kidney cancer.

CDR3: CASRPRGDNTEAFF. The CDR3 DNA follows: TGTGCCAGCAGACCCAGGGGGGATAACACTGAAGCTTTCTTT. The chain combines TRBV5-5 with TRBJ1-1; 7 nucleotides match TRBD1. The ends lost 5 bases at V and 2 bases at J; junction bases unmatched: 6. CDR3 length: 14 residues. Germline V gives CDR1 SGHKS, CDR2 YYEKEE (reference sequence).

The chain uses TRBV5-1 and TRBJ2-5, with a weak D call TRBD1 (6 bases). The CDR3 has 15 amino acids. Germline lookup yields CDR1 SGHRS and CDR2 YFSETQ. Trimming removed 1 base from V and 0 bases from J, with 10 bases in between. As DNA, the CDR3 is TGCGCCAGCAGCTTGTCGGGACAAAACCAAGAGACCCAGTACTTC. As protein: CASSLSGQNQETQYF.

DNA of the CDR3: TGTGCCAGCAGCCAAGAGGTCGGGGTATCCTCGGCCCTCCACTTT. It codes for CASSQEVGVSSALHF. The chain links TRBV4-2 to TRBJ1-6; D remains ambiguous. The CDR3 covers 15 residues. V was shortened by 0 bases and J by 14 bases, with 17 bases between the two germline ends. The germline V gene has CDR1 LGHNA and CDR2 YNFKEQ.

The V gene is TRBV7-8, the J gene TRBJ1-5; tentative D call: TRBD1 (5 bases). The CDR3 spans 13 residues. Trimming took off 5 bases at V and 4 bases at J, with 9 bases between the two ends. Per germline, CDR1 SGHVS and CDR2 FQNEAQ. The CDR3 coding sequence is TGTGCCAGCAGCCCCAGGGTTAATCAGCCCCAGCATTTT. It specifies CASSPRVNQPQHF. The entire variable domain, with the rest obtained from reference TRBV7-8 and TRBJ1-5, is as follows: GAGVSQSPRYKVAKRGQDVALRCDPISGHVSLFWYQQALGQGPEFLTYFQNEAQLDKSGLPSDRFFAERPEGSVSTLKIQRTQQEDSAVYLCASSPRVNQPQHFGDGTRLSIL.

J is TRBJ2-7 and V is TRBV28, with TRBD2 identical over 8 bases. This CDR3 contains 14 residues. V was pared by 4 bases and J by 2 bases, with 4 bases of the junction left unmatched. Germline V gene sequence: CDR1 MDHEN, CDR2 SYDVKM. CDR3 amino acids: CASSSGGLPYEQYF. For the CDR3, the DNA is TGTGCCAGCAGTTCGGGGGGGCTCCCCTACGAGCAGTACTTC.